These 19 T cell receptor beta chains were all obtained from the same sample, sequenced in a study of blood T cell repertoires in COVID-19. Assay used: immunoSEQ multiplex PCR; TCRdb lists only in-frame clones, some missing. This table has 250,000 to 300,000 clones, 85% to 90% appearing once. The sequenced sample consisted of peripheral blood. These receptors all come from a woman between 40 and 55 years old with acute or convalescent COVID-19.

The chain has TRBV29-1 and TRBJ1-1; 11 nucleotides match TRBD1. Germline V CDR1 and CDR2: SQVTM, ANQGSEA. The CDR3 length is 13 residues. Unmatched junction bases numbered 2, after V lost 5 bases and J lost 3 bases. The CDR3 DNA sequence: TGCAGCGTTCGGGACAGGGGGGACACTGAAGCTTTCTTT. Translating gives CSVRDRGDTEAFF.

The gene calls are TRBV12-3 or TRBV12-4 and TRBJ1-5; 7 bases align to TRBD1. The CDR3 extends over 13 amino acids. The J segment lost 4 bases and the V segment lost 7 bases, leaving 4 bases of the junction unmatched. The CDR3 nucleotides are TGTGCCAGCACCTTACAGGGGAATCAGCCCCAGCATTTT. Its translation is CASTLQGNQPQHF.

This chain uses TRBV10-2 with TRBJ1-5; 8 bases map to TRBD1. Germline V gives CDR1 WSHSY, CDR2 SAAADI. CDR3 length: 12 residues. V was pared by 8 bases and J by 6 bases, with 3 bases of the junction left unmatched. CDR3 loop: CASRTGSQPQHF. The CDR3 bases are TGCGCCAGCCGGACAGGGTCTCAGCCCCAGCATTTT.

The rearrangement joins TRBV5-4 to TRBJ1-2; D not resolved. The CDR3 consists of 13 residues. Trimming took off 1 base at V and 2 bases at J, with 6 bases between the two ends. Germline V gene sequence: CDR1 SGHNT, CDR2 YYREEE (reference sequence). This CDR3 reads CASSLRQNYGYTF. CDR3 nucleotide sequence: TGTGCCAGCAGCTTGCGTCAGAACTATGGCTACACCTTC.

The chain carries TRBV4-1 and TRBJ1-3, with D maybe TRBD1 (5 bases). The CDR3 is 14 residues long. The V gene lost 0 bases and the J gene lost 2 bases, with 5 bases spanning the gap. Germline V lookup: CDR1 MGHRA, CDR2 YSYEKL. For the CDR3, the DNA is TGCGCCAGCAGCCAAGACAGGGCTGGAAACACCATATATTTT. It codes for CASSQDRAGNTIYF.

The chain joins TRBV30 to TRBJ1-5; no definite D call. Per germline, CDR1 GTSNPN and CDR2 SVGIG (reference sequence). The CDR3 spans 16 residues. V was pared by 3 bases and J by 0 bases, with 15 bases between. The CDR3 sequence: CAWSPLDYYSNQPQHF. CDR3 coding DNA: TGTGCCTGGAGCCCCCTGGACTATTATAGCAATCAGCCCCAGCATTTT. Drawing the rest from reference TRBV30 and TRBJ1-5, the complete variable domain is SQTIHQWPATLVQPVGSPLSLECTVEGTSNPNLYWYRQAAGRGLQLLFYSVGIGQISSEVPQNLSASRPQDRQFILSSKKLLLSDSGFYLCAWSPLDYYSNQPQHFGDGTRLSIL.

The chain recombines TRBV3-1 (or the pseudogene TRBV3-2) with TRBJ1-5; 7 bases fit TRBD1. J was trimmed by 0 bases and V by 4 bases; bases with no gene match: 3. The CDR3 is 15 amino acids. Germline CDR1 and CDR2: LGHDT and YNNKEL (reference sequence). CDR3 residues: CASSLGTDSNQPQHF. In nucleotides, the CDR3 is TGTGCCAGCAGCCTTGGGACAGATAGCAATCAGCCCCAGCATTTT.

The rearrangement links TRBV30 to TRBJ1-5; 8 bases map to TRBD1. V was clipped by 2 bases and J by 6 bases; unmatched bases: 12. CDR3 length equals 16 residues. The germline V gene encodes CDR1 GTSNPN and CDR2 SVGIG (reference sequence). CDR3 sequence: CAWSTPPWTGRQPQHF. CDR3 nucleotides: TGTGCCTGGAGTACCCCCCCCTGGACAGGGCGTCAGCCCCAGCATTTT.

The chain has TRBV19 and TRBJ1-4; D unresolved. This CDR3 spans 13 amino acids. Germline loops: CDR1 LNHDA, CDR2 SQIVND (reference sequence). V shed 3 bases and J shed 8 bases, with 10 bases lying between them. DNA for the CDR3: TGTGCCAGTAGTATCACTCGGGAGGAAAAACTGTTTTTT. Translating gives CASSITREEKLFF. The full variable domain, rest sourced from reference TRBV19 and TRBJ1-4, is DGGITQSPKYLFRKEGQNVTLSCEQNLNHDAMYWYRQDPGQGLRLIYYSQIVNDFQKGDIAEGYSVSREKKESFPLTVTSAQKNPTAFYLCASSITREEKLFFGSGTQLSVL.

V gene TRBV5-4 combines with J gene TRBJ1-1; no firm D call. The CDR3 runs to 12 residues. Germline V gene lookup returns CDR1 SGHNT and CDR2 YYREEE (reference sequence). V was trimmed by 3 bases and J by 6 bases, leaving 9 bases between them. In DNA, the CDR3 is TGTGCCAGCAGCTCTTCTCGGGCTGAAGCTTTCTTT. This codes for CASSSSRAEAFF.

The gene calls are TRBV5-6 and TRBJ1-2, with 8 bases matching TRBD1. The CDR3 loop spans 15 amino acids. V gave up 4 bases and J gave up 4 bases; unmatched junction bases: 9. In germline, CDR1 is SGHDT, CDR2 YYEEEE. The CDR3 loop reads CASSPGTGALYGYTF. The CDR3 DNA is TGTGCCAGCAGCCCTGGGACAGGTGCCCTCTATGGCTACACCTTC.

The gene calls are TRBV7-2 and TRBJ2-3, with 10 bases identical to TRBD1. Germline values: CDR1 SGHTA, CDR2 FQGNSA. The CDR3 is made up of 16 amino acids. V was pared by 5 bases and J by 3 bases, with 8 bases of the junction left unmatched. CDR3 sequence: CASSPRGDRGTDTQYF. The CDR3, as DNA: TGTGCCAGCAGCCCCCGGGGGGACAGGGGAACAGATACGCAGTATTTT. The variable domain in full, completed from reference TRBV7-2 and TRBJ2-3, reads GAGVSQSPSNKVTEKGKDVELRCDPISGHTALYWYRQSLGQGLEFLIYFQGNSAPDKSGLPSDRFSAERTGGSVSTLTIQRTQQEDSAVYLCASSPRGDRGTDTQYFGPGTRLTVL.

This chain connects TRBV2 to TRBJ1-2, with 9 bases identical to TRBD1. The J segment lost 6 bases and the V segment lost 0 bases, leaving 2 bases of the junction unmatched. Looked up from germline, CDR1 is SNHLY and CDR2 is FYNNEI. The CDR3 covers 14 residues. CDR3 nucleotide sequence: TGTGCCAGCAGTGAAGCGTGGACAGGGGATGGCTACACCTTC. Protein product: CASSEAWTGDGYTF.

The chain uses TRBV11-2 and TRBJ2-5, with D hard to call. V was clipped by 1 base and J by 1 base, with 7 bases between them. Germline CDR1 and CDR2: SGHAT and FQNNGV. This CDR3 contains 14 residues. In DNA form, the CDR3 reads TGTGCCAGCAGCTTAGGAGCTTTCCAAGAGACCCAGTACTTC. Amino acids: CASSLGAFQETQYF.

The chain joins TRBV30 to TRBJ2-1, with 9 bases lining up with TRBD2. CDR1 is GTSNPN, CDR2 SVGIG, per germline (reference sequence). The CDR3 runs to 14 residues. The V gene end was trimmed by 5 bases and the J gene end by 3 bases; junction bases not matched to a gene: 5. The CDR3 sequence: CAWRTAGGYNEQFF. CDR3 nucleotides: TGTGCCTGGCGAACAGCGGGGGGCTACAATGAGCAGTTCTTC.

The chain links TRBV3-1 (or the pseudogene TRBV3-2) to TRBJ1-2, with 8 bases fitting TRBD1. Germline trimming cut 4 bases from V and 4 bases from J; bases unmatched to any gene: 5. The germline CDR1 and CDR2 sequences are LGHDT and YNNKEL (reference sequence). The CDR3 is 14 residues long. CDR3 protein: CASSPGGTGYGYTF. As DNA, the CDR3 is TGTGCCAGCAGCCCCGGAGGGACAGGCTATGGCTACACCTTC.

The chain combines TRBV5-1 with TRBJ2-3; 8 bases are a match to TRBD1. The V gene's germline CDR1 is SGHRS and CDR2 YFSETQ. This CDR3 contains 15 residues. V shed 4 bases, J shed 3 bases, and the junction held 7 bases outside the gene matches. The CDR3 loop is CASSPGQGTTDTQYF. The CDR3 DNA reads TGCGCCAGCAGCCCTGGACAGGGTACGACAGATACGCAGTATTTT.

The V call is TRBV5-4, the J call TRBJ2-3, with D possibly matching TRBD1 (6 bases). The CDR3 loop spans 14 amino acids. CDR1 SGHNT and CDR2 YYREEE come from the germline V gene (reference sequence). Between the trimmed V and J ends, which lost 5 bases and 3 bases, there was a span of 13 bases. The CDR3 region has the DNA TGTGCCAGCAGGAGGTGGGGGCAGACAGATACGCAGTATTTT. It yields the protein CASRRWGQTDTQYF.

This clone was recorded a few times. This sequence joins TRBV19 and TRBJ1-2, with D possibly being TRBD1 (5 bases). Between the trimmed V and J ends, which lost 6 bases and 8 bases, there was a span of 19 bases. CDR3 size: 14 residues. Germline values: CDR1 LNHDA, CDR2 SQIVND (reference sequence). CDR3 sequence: CASRGGGRVSGYTF. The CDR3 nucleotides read TGTGCCAGTAGGGGCGGGGGAAGAGTCAGCGGCTACACCTTC.